These T cell receptor beta chains were read from a single sample in a study of blood T cell repertoires in COVID-19. Measured with immunoSEQ multiplex PCR; TCRdb has only the in-frame clones, and not every one. The data show about 200,000 clones, with approximately 87% seen just once and roughly 6.4% held by the top ten. Sequenced: peripheral blood. The receptors shown here come from a man in his sixties who had recovered from COVID-19. CDR3s leave out the opening cysteine and the closing phenylalanine or tryptophan.

V gene	J gene	CDR3 protein
TRBV29-1	TRBJ1-4	SVALTTEGEKLF
TRBV19	TRBJ2-4	ASSLSSGGAKAKNIQY
TRBV7-3	TRBJ1-1	ASSLSLGGEAF
TRBV25-1	TRBJ1-5	ASSDVGGNNQPQH
TRBV27	TRBJ2-1	ASRGLAANEQF
TRBV21-1	TRBJ2-2	ASREIGTSGRRHGELF
TRBV2	TRBJ1-2	ASSSTGGAYGYT
TRBV7-2	TRBJ1-1	ASSREGDSSMGAF
TRBV5-1	TRBJ1-6	ASSLGQTNSPLH
TRBV19	TRBJ2-1	ASSTLAGGAYNEQF
TRBV7-2	TRBJ2-1	ASSPKSGSYSYNEQF
TRBV3-1/TRBV3-2	TRBJ2-1	ASSQAMYNEQF
TRBV12-3/TRBV12-4	TRBJ1-4	ASSSSFVEKLF
TRBV7-8	TRBJ1-1	ASSPGQLAGGTEAF
TRBV7-3	TRBJ1-2	ASSFHPRDGYT
TRBV7-3	TRBJ2-1	ASSPGDRLAGGRGDEQF
TRBV7-3	TRBJ2-1	ASSLGTGSYNEQF
TRBV19	TRBJ1-2	ASSSPGGAIGYT
TRBV11-3	TRBJ2-2	ASSHPRNTGELF
TRBV27	TRBJ2-7	ASSLYWTSGSYEQY
TRBV25-1	TRBJ1-2	ASSELWRGQDGYT
TRBV7-8	TRBJ1-1	ASSLSSTTNLGGNTEAF
TRBV3-1/TRBV3-2	TRBJ1-2	ASSQEGVERGGYT
TRBV19	TRBJ2-5	ASSIQGQETQY
TRBV5-1	TRBJ1-1	ASSLQGRSESGF
TRBV5-1	TRBJ2-5	ASSDPSGGAGWETQY
TRBV7-3	TRBJ2-7	ASSPPGEDEQY
TRBV7-2	TRBJ2-7	ASSPRPTGIGAYEQY
TRBV5-1	TRBJ2-3	ASSDPGQGGTDTQY
TRBV5-1	TRBJ2-1	ASSFGTSPDEQF
TRBV6-5	TRBJ1-3	ASSYSRGLVGNTIY
TRBV3-1/TRBV3-2	TRBJ1-1	ASSHGQGWDTEAF
TRBV5-6	TRBJ2-7	ASSIGQGQFHEQY
TRBV6-5	TRBJ2-7	ASTPGQPINYEQY